The 3 T cell receptor beta chains reported below all come from one sample, sequenced in a study of regulatory T cells in long-lasting Graves disease (dated by TCRdb to the early 2020s). Receptors were amplified or captured by multiplex PCR. The sequencer listed for this sample is Illumina HiSeq 4000. To build TCR beta libraries, CDR3 regions were amplified by Arm-PCR using iRepertoire HTBI primers. TCRdb passed the public sequencing reads through fastp at Q25 and MiXCR, retaining productive beta sequences. Each record represents a unique CDR3 protein, reported with the most common genes and DNA among its rows. In this sample the table shows 450,000 or so distinct CDR3 sequences, around 21% of which occur a single time. The ten top clones hold 7.8% of the sample. The meaning of the sample's time point label: persistent/refractory GD, antithyroid drugs over 5 years with positive TRAb. For both TCR sequencing and RNA sequencing, RNA was extracted from PBMCs in TRIzol.

The sequencing used peripheral blood mononuclear cells (PBMCs), collected when the disease was refractory, from a patient treated with antithyroid drugs. The receptors were sampled from a female donor with Graves disease.

This clonotype showed up many times. The genes are TRBV24-1 and TRBJ1-5; D is ambiguous. From germline, CDR1 is KGHDR and CDR2 SFDVKD. The CDR3 covers 14 residues. Between the trimmed V and J ends, which lost 0 bases and 0 bases, there was a span of 2 bases. CDR3 in DNA: TGTGCCACCAGTGATTTGTATAGCAATCAGCCCCAGCATTTT. Residues: CATSDLYSNQPQHF.

On this clonotype itself: One junction end does not reproduce the germline sequence, and a read error may be involved. The V gene is TRBV6-5, the J gene TRBJ2-2, with TRBD1 identical over 12 bases. CDR3 length equals 17 residues. Germline V gene lookup returns CDR1 MNHEY and CDR2 SVGAGI. The CDR3 DNA follows: TGTGCCGGCAGTTACTGGGACAGGGGGCGAGACACCGGGGAGCTGTTTTTT. Protein: CAGSYWDRGRDTGELFF.

This rearrangement joins TRBV29-1 to TRBJ2-2; 9 bases agree with TRBD1. CDR1 and CDR2 from the germline V gene are SQVTM and ANQGSEA. The junction had 4 bases not matched to a gene; V was cut back by 6 bases and J by 5 bases. The CDR3 spans 13 residues. Written as DNA, the CDR3 is TGCAGCGTCAGACAGGGGGTTACCGGGGAGCTGTTTTTT. This gives the protein CSVRQGVTGELFF.